Listed below are T cell receptor beta chains from one sample, sequenced in a study of shared clonotypes between healthy human individuals. Using immunoSEQ multiplex PCR, the repertoire was profiled, and TCRdb retains in-frame clones only, with some absent. The sample lists a few hundred thousand clones, roughly 97% occurring once. The material sequenced was naive CD4+ T cells sorted from blood. The receptor set was obtained from a woman aged 25 to 45 in good health. CDR3s include the opening cysteine and the closing phenylalanine or tryptophan. D genes are given only for firm matches. Size is stated for part of the rows, as once, few or many counts, or as a class when the clone is expanded.

d_call,clone_size,j_call,v_call,cdr3_nt,cdr3_aa
TRBD2,NA,TRBJ2-1,TRBV11-3,TGTGCCAGCAGCTTAGGGGAGGGAGATGAGCAGTTCTTC,CASSLGEGDEQFF
NA,NA,TRBJ1-2,TRBV6-4,TGTGCCAGCAGTGCCGACATACAGGGCTATGGCTACACCTTC,CASSADIQGYGYTF
NA,NA,TRBJ2-4,TRBV28,TGTGCCAGCAGTTTGGCATTCGCCAAAAACATTCAGTACTTC,CASSLAFAKNIQYF
NA,NA,TRBJ1-5,TRBV6-1,TGTGCCAGCAGTGATAGAAGCAATCAGCCCCAGCATTTT,CASSDRSNQPQHF
NA,NA,TRBJ2-3,TRBV10-3,TGTGCCATCCAACAAGGGAGTCAAAGCCGAGTAGATACGCAGTATTTT,CAIQQGSQSRVDTQYF
NA,NA,TRBJ2-2,TRBV6-6,TGTGCCAGCAGTTCGGGACGGAGATCATCCGGGGAGCTGTTTTTT,CASSSGRRSSGELFF
TRBD1,NA,TRBJ1-2,TRBV15,TGTGTCACCAGCAGAGAAATTTTGGGACAGTTCCTTGGCGGCTACACCTTC,CVTSREILGQFLGGYTF
NA,NA,TRBJ1-2,TRBV6-1,TGTGCCAGCAGTGGGCAAAGGTCCTATGGCTACACCTTC,CASSGQRSYGYTF
NA,NA,TRBJ2-7,TRBV28,TGTGCCAGCAGTACCGCAGCTATGGGTCTTTACGAGCAGTACTTC,CASSTAAMGLYEQYF
TRBD1,NA,TRBJ2-7,TRBV27,TGTGCCAGCACGAGGGACAGGGTCCCCCCGCAGTACTTC,CASTRDRVPPQYF
NA,once,TRBJ2-5,TRBV27,TGTGCCAGCAGTCATGACAGGCTCGAAAAGACCCAGTACTTC,CASSHDRLEKTQYF
NA,NA,TRBJ2-2,TRBV2,TGTGCCAGCAGTGGCCAGGGGCCTGCGAACACCGGGGAGCTGTTTTTT,CASSGQGPANTGELFF
NA,NA,TRBJ1-5,TRBV7-9,TGTGCCAGCAGACCACCCAGGAACAGGGTACGGGGCAATCAGCCCCAGCATTTT,CASRPPRNRVRGNQPQHF
NA,NA,TRBJ1-1,TRBV10-3,TGTGCCATCAGTGAGACAGGCACTGAAGCTTTCTTT,CAISETGTEAFF
TRBD2,NA,TRBJ2-1,TRBV12-5,TGTGCTAGTGGTTTGCCACACGGGCTAGCGGGAGGGTCTTACAATGAGCAGTTCTTC,CASGLPHGLAGGSYNEQFF
NA,NA,TRBJ1-2,TRBV10-3,TGTGCCATCAGTGAGTCGTCCAGGGAAAACGGCTACACCTTC,CAISESSRENGYTF